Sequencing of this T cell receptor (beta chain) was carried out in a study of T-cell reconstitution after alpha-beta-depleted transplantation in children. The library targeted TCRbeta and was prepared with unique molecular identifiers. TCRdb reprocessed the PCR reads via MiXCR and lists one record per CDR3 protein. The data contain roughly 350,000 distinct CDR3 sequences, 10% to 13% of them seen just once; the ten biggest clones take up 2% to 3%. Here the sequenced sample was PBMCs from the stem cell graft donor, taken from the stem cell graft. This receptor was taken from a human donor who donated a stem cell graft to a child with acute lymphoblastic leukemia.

Here the CDR3 reads CASSQDGLAGGPGEQYF. CDR3 DNA: TGCGCCAGCAGCCAAGATGGGCTAGCGGGAGGGCCGGGGGAGCAGTACTTC. The rearrangement joins TRBV4-3 to TRBJ2-7; the match to TRBD2 covers 12 bases. The CDR3 loop spans 17 amino acids. J lost 7 bases, V lost 0 bases, and 10 bases had no gene match. Germline CDR1 and CDR2: LGHNA and YSLEER.